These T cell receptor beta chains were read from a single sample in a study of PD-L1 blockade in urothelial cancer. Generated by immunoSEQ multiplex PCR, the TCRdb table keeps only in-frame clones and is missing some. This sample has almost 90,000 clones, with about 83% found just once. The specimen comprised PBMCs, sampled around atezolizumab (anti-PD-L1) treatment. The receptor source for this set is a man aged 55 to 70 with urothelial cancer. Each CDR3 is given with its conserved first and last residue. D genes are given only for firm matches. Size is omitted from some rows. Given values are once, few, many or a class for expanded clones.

CDR3 DNA: TGCGCCAGCAGCCAGACCGGGACAGGGGGGTACACTGAAGCTTTCTTT; CDR3 protein: CASSQTGTGGYTEAFF; clone size: .; V gene: TRBV4-1; J gene: TRBJ1-1; D gene: TRBD1
CDR3 DNA: TGCACCAGCAGCCAAGAAAGCCCGTGTGCTAGCGGGGGAACCACGTACACCGGGGAGCTGTTTTTT; CDR3 protein: CTSSQESPCASGGTTYTGELFF; clone size: .; V gene: TRBV1; J gene: TRBJ2-2; D gene: .
CDR3 DNA: TGTGCCAGTAGTATTGCGGGGGTACATGGCTACACCTTC; CDR3 protein: CASSIAGVHGYTF; clone size: once; V gene: TRBV19; J gene: TRBJ1-2; D gene: .
CDR3 DNA: TGCGCCAGCAGCTTAATCGGAGGCACTGAAGCTTTCTTT; CDR3 protein: CASSLIGGTEAFF; clone size: once; V gene: TRBV5-1; J gene: TRBJ1-1; D gene: .
CDR3 DNA: TGTGCCAGTACCGCACAGGGGGCGAGCTATGGCTACACCTTC; CDR3 protein: CASTAQGASYGYTF; clone size: .; V gene: TRBV19; J gene: TRBJ1-2; D gene: TRBD1
CDR3 DNA: TGTGCCAGCACCCGGGACTTCGAGCAGTACTTC; CDR3 protein: CASTRDFEQYF; clone size: few; V gene: TRBV25-1; J gene: TRBJ2-7; D gene: .
CDR3 DNA: TGTGCCAGCAGCCCCCGGGTTGTCGTTCCCACCTTC; CDR3 protein: CASSPRVVVPTF; clone size: .; V gene: TRBV11-2; J gene: TRBJ1-2; D gene: .
CDR3 DNA: TGTGCCAGCTCACCGCGACGGGGGAACACAGATACGCAGTATTTT; CDR3 protein: CASSPRRGNTDTQYF; clone size: .; V gene: TRBV18; J gene: TRBJ2-3; D gene: .
CDR3 DNA: TGTGCCAGCTCACCGGCCAGGGTATCCGGGGAGCTGTTTTTT; CDR3 protein: CASSPARVSGELFF; clone size: .; V gene: TRBV18; J gene: TRBJ2-2; D gene: .
CDR3 DNA: TGTGCCAGCAGGCAGGTGAACTATGGCTACACCTTC; CDR3 protein: CASRQVNYGYTF; clone size: .; V gene: TRBV6-5; J gene: TRBJ1-2; D gene: .
CDR3 DNA: TGTGCCAGTAGTCTGTCTAGCGATAGTGGCCTCTACGAGCAGTACTTC; CDR3 protein: CASSLSSDSGLYEQYF; clone size: .; V gene: TRBV19; J gene: TRBJ2-7; D gene: .
CDR3 DNA: TGTGCCAGCAGTCTTCCCCGGGGCTCCTACAATGAGCAGTTCTTC; CDR3 protein: CASSLPRGSYNEQFF; clone size: .; V gene: TRBV6-5; J gene: TRBJ2-1; D gene: .
CDR3 DNA: TGTGCCACCAGCAGAGATTGGGGGGACAGGGTGAATGAGCAGTTCTTC; CDR3 protein: CATSRDWGDRVNEQFF; clone size: .; V gene: TRBV15; J gene: TRBJ2-1; D gene: TRBD1
CDR3 DNA: TGTGCCAGCAGTTACTCGGGACAGGGGAACTACGAGCAGTACTTC; CDR3 protein: CASSYSGQGNYEQYF; clone size: .; V gene: TRBV6-5; J gene: TRBJ2-7; D gene: TRBD1
CDR3 DNA: TGTGCCAGCAGCCAAGATGAAGGGGGTACAGGGGCACTGAACTATGGCTACACCTTC; CDR3 protein: CASSQDEGGTGALNYGYTF; clone size: .; V gene: TRBV4-2; J gene: TRBJ1-2; D gene: TRBD1
CDR3 DNA: TGTGCCAGCAGCTCCAAACGGACTAGCGGGGGGTCAGATACGCAGTATTTT; CDR3 protein: CASSSKRTSGGSDTQYF; clone size: .; V gene: TRBV7-2; J gene: TRBJ2-3; D gene: TRBD2